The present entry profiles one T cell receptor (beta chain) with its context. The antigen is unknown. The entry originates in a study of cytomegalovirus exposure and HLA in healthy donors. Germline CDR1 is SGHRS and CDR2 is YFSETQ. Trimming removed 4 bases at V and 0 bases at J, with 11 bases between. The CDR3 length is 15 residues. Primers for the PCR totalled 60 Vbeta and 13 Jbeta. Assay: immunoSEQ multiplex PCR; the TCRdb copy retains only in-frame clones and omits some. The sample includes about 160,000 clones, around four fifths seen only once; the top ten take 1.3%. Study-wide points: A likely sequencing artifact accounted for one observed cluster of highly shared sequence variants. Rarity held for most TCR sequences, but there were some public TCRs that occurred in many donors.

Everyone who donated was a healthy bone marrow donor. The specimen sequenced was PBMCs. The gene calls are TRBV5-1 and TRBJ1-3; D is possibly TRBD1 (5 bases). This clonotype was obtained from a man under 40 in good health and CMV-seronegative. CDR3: CASSPAGGSGNTIYF. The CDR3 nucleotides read TGCGCCAGCAGCCCGGCCGGGGGCTCTGGAAACACCATATATTTT.